The source of this T cell receptor beta chain is a study of CD8 T cells in Susac syndrome. The CDR3 loop spans 16 amino acids. Trimming removed 3 bases from V and 5 bases from J, with 17 bases in between. Germline V CDR1 and CDR2: LNHDA, SQIVND (reference sequence). TCR beta sequencing covered blood CD8+ and CD4+ T cells. The diagnostic criteria were recently defined, and patients with Susac syndrome met them for definite or probable disease. It was negative isolation that provided the CD8+ and CD4+ T cells, whereas TEMRA cells were enriched by FACS. The authors reverse transcribed roughly 0.5 to 1 ug RNA with random hexamers. TCRdb itself ran the immunoSEQ multiplex PCR reads through MiXCR, one entry per CDR3 protein. The data contain about 190,000 distinct CDR3 sequences, more than 85% of them seen just once; the ten biggest clones take up 0.16%.

What was sequenced was CD8+ T cells from PBMCs. The clonotype comes from a human donor with Susac syndrome. This chain links TRBV19 with TRBJ1-5; D is perhaps TRBD1 (6 bases). CDR3 DNA sequence: TGTGCCAGTAGTATCGAGGGGTTAGGGGGTTATCAGCCCCAGCATTTT. Amino acids: CASSIEGLGGYQPQHF.